One and the same sample provided the 9 T cell receptor beta chains below, sequenced in a study of blood T cell repertoires in COVID-19. TCRdb keeps only in-frame clones here, not all; method: immunoSEQ multiplex PCR. There are 210,000 or so clones in the sample; around 82% occur only once, and about 12% lies in the top ten. The sequencing input was peripheral blood. All receptors come from a woman in her thirties or forties with acute or convalescent COVID-19.

This sequence joins TRBV6-5 and TRBJ1-2; 9 bases align to TRBD1. V shed 5 bases and J 3 bases; nucleotides not matched to a gene: 7. The CDR3 is made up of 15 amino acids. Germline assignment: CDR1 MNHEY and CDR2 SVGAGI. As DNA, the CDR3 is TGTGCCAGCAGTCCTTCCGGGACAGGGTACTATGGCTACACCTTC. Its protein is CASSPSGTGYYGYTF.

J is TRBJ2-3 and V is TRBV6-4; D gene ambiguous. With 6 bases removed from V and 4 bases from J, the gap between germline ends came to 14 bases. The germline V gene encodes CDR1 MRHNA and CDR2 SNTAGT. This CDR3 is 14 amino acids long. The CDR3, as DNA: TGTGCCAGCAGCCCCGGTAGACTCTCAGATACGCAGTATTTT. It encodes CASSPGRLSDTQYF.

V and J are TRBV7-6 and TRBJ1-1; no firm D call. The CDR3 has 16 amino acids. V lost 5 bases and J 0 bases, leaving 16 bases between the germline ends. CDR1 is SGHVS, CDR2 FNYEAQ, per germline. The CDR3 DNA is TGTGCCAGCAGCAGGACTCCCAATCCTCTGAACACTGAAGCTTTCTTT. This translates into CASSRTPNPLNTEAFF.

This rearrangement joins TRBV10-2 to TRBJ2-6; TRBD2 is a possible D gene (6 bases). CDR1 WSHSY and CDR2 SAAADI come from the germline V gene. The CDR3 length is 15 residues. The V gene lost 3 bases and the J gene lost 2 bases, with 8 bases spanning the gap. The CDR3 DNA reads TGCGCCAGCAGTGAAGCGGGTCCTGGGGCCAACGTCCTGACTTTC. Its translation: CASSEAGPGANVLTF.

This rearrangement joins TRBV19 to TRBJ1-5, with 10 bases fitting TRBD1. The germline V gene encodes CDR1 LNHDA and CDR2 SQIVND (reference sequence). This CDR3 contains 17 residues. With V trimmed by 8 bases and J by 6 bases, 16 bases remained unmatched. CDR3 loop: CASGFDSDRGRGQPQHF. CDR3 in DNA: TGTGCCAGTGGATTTGATTCTGACAGGGGGCGCGGTCAGCCCCAGCATTTT.

CDR3 residues: CASSYSALTRPQPQHF. The CDR3 nucleotides read TGTGCCAGCAGTTACTCGGCCCTTACACGCCCTCAGCCCCAGCATTTT. The chain links TRBV6-2 or TRBV6-3 to TRBJ1-5, with unresolved D. The germline V gene has CDR1 MNHEY and CDR2 SVGEGT. The CDR3 contains 16 residues. The ends were cut back, 0 bases at V and 6 bases at J, with 15 bases in the middle.

The genes are TRBV2 and TRBJ1-5; D perhaps matches TRBD1 (5 bases). The CDR3 is made up of 19 amino acids. V shed 6 bases and J shed 2 bases, with 26 bases lying between them. The germline gives CDR1 SNHLY, CDR2 FYNNEI. The DNA for the CDR3 is TGTGCCAGCAGGGGATCACAGGAACTAGCGGGGGTCGGCAATCAGCCCCAGCATTTT. It codes for CASRGSQELAGVGNQPQHF.

The chain employs TRBV9 and TRBJ2-7, with 11 bases that match TRBD2. Looked up from germline, CDR1 is SGDLS and CDR2 is YYNGEE. Unmatched junction bases numbered 4, after V lost 0 bases and J lost 2 bases. CDR3 length equals 16 residues. The CDR3 DNA follows: TGTGCCAGCAGCGTAGGTAGCGGGGGGGCTACCTACGAGCAGTACTTC. It yields the protein CASSVGSGGATYEQYF. Full variable domain (missing parts from reference TRBV9 and TRBJ2-7): DSGVTQTPKHLITATGQRVTLRCSPRSGDLSVYWYQQSLDQGLQFLIQYYNGEERAKGNILERFSAQQFPDLHSELNLSSLELGDSALYFCASSVGSGGATYEQYFGPGTRLTVT.

As to this clone: Relative to the germline gene, one junction end is altered; a read error may explain this. The chain couples TRBV6-2 or TRBV6-3 to TRBJ2-1; D uncertain. This CDR3 comprises 11 residues. The V gene's germline CDR1 is MNHEY and CDR2 SVGEGT. For the CDR3, the DNA is TGTGCCAGCAGTTACCAAGCCCTTATGCTCTTC. It encodes CASSYQALMLF.